The source of this T cell receptor beta chain is a study of blood T cell repertoires in COVID-19. Study background: Italy, Spain and the United States were the sources of the convalescent and acute COVID-19 samples.

This CDR3 spans 14 amino acids. Germline V gives CDR1 SGHTA, CDR2 FQGNSA. V lost 1 base to trimming and J lost 5 bases; unmatched junction nucleotides: 5. Assay: immunoSEQ multiplex PCR; the TCRdb copy retains only in-frame clones and omits some. The table has roughly 120,000 clones, roughly nine tenths seen once; the top ten hold 25% to 30%. This clonotype was obtained from a man between 65 and 85 years old with active or convalescent COVID-19. Sequencing used peripheral blood. This chain links TRBV7-2 with TRBJ2-7, with 7 bases aligning to TRBD2. CDR3 protein: CASSLELASHEQYF. As DNA, the CDR3 is TGTGCCAGCAGCTTAGAACTAGCGAGCCACGAGCAGTACTTC.